This is a list of T cell receptor beta chains from one sample in a study of blood T cell repertoires in COVID-19. This table comes from immunoSEQ multiplex PCR, and its TCRdb copy is limited to in-frame clones, with some not included. This sample has some 170,000 clones, with roughly 88% found just once. Material: PBMCs or T cells enriched from blood (not recorded which). These receptors all stem from a man in his fifties or sixties who had recovered from COVID-19. The CDR3 runs from the conserved cysteine through the conserved F or W. D genes are given only for firm matches.

d_call cdr3_length j_call v_call cdr3_aa cdr3_nt
NA 15 TRBJ1-5 TRBV6-5 CASRNPGGIYQPQHF TGTGCCAGCAGGAACCCGGGGGGGATCTATCAGCCCCAGCATTTT
NA 15 TRBJ1-2 TRBV19 CASSISVLANYGYTF TGTGCCAGTAGTATCAGTGTATTGGCTAACTATGGCTACACCTTC
NA 14 TRBJ1-4 TRBV9 CASSAQGTNEKLFF TGTGCCAGCAGCGCGCAGGGGACTAATGAAAAACTGTTTTTT
NA 17 TRBJ1-2 TRBV21-1 CASSKKEDSPEGYGYTF TGTGCCAGCAGCAAAAAGGAAGATTCACCCGAGGGCTATGGCTACACCTTC
TRBD1 13 TRBJ2-6 TRBV7-9 CASSYSDRGVLTF TGTGCCAGCAGCTACTCGGACAGGGGGGTCCTGACTTTC
NA 14 TRBJ1-4 TRBV5-1 CASSRGGSGEKLFF TGCGCCAGCAGCCGCGGGGGCAGTGGCGAAAAACTGTTTTTT
TRBD1 15 TRBJ2-5 TRBV25-1 CASSDSDRGRETQYF TGTGCCAGCAGTGACTCGGACAGGGGACGGGAGACCCAGTACTTC
NA 15 TRBJ1-1 TRBV7-9 CASSLGTTRDTEAFF TGTGCCAGCAGCCTCGGGACAACTAGGGACACTGAAGCTTTCTTT
NA 12 TRBJ2-7 TRBV28 CASSFELAEQYF TGTGCCAGCAGTTTTGAGTTAGCCGAGCAGTACTTC
TRBD2 14 TRBJ2-5 TRBV28 CASSRGGFQETQYF TGTGCCAGCAGCCGGGGGGGATTCCAAGAGACCCAGTACTTC
NA 13 TRBJ1-6 TRBV6-5 CASQGQTNSPLHF TGTGCCAGCCAAGGACAAACCAATTCACCCCTCCACTTT
NA 15 TRBJ2-3 TRBV5-5 CASSLGLDSTDTQYF TGTGCCAGCAGCTTAGGACTCGATAGCACAGATACGCAGTATTTT
TRBD2 17 TRBJ2-1 TRBV19 CASSIGPSSGGYNEQFF TGTGCCAGTAGTATAGGCCCCTCTAGCGGGGGCTACAATGAGCAGTTCTTC
NA 13 TRBJ2-7 TRBV5-5 CASTKLQGYEQYF TGTGCCAGCACCAAACTTCAGGGTTACGAGCAGTACTTC
NA 15 TRBJ1-6 TRBV5-4 CASSLDRQVNSPLHF TGTGCCAGCAGCTTGGATAGGCAGGTTAATTCACCCCTCCACTTT
TRBD1 17 TRBJ2-1 TRBV6-1 CASSERGTDSFYNEQFF TGTGCCAGCAGTGAAAGGGGGACAGACTCTTTTTACAATGAGCAGTTCTTC